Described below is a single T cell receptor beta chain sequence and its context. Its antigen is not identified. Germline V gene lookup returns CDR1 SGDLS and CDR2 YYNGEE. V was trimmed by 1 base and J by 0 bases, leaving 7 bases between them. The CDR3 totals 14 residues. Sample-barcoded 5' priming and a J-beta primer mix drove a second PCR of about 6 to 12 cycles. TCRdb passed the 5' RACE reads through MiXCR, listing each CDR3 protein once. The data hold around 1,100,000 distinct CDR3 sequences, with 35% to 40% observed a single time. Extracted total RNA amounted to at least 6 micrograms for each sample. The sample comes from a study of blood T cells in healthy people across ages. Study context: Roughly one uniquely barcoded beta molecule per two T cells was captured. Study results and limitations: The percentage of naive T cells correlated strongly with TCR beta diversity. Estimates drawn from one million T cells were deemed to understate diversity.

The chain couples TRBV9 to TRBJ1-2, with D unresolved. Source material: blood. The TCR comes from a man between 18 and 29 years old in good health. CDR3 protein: CASSVSSPNYGYTF. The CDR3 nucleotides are TGTGCCAGCAGCGTATCCAGCCCTAACTATGGCTACACCTTC.